Presented here are 26 T cell receptor beta chains from one specimen sequenced in a study of cytomegalovirus exposure and HLA in healthy donors. Data came from immunoSEQ multiplex PCR; TCRdb stores just in-frame clones and leaves some out. The sample has tens of thousands of clones, 96% seen once. The source material was PBMCs. Receptors originate from a man younger than 35 in good health and CMV-seronegative.

The chain combines TRBV10-2 with TRBJ2-7; 7 bases fit TRBD1. The V segment lost 10 bases and the J segment 3 bases; nucleotides outside the gene matches: 9. The length of the CDR3 is 13 residues. Germline CDR1 WSHSY, CDR2 SAAADI. CDR3 loop: CATTGDTSYEQYF. The DNA for the CDR3 is TGCGCCACCACAGGGGACACCAGCTACGAGCAGTACTTC.

DNA for the CDR3: TGTGCCAGTAGTACCTACAGGGAGAACACTGAAGCTTTCTTT. It codes for CASSTYRENTEAFF. The chain links TRBV19 to TRBJ1-1; possibly TRBD1 for D (6 bases). The CDR3 is 14 residues long. Germline V gene lookup returns CDR1 LNHDA and CDR2 SQIVND (reference sequence). V gave up 4 bases and J gave up 1 base, with 10 bases separating them.

J is TRBJ2-2 and V is TRBV4-2, with 7 bases identical to TRBD2. In germline, CDR1 is LGHNA, CDR2 YNFKEQ. The CDR3 runs 15 residues. Trimming removed 0 bases from V and 4 bases from J; junction bases left unmatched: 2. CDR3 DNA sequence: TGTGCCAGCAGCCAAGAACTAGCGAGCACCGGGGAGCTGTTTTTT. Residues: CASSQELASTGELFF.

The rearrangement links TRBV30 to TRBJ2-7, with D unclear. The CDR3 totals 13 residues. CDR1 and CDR2 from the germline V gene are GTSNPN and SVGIG (reference sequence). Trimming left V 3 bases short and J 5 bases short, with 14 bases between. In DNA form, the CDR3 reads TGTGCCTGGAGCCCCCTGGCAGTCGACGAGCAGTACTTC. It encodes CAWSPLAVDEQYF.

The V gene is TRBV21-1, the J gene TRBJ2-7; TRBD2 is taken as the D call from the table, unchecked against the DNA. TRBV21-1 is labeled a pseudogene. The CDR3 has 15 residues. The CDR3 is CASSKMCGRLYEQYF. CDR3 DNA: TGTGCCAGCAGCAAAATGTGCGGGAGGCTCTACGAGCAGTACTTC.

The chain joins TRBV28 to TRBJ2-3; the D gene is possibly TRBD2 (6 bases). Per germline, CDR1 MDHEN and CDR2 SYDVKM. The CDR3 consists of 16 residues. The V gene lost 4 bases and the J gene lost 5 bases, with 19 bases spanning the gap. Here the CDR3 reads CASSSSGGDKGDTQYF. For the CDR3, the DNA is TGTGCCAGCAGTTCATCGGGCGGGGATAAGGGAGATACGCAGTATTTT.

The chain joins TRBV5-4 to TRBJ2-2; D is undetermined. Germline CDR1 and CDR2: SGHNT and YYREEE (reference sequence). CDR3 length: 14 residues. Trimming removed 2 bases from V and 6 bases from J, with 11 bases in between. The CDR3 DNA reads TGTGCCAGCAGCTTTACGTCGTCGGCCGGGGAGCTGTTTTTT. Protein product: CASSFTSSAGELFF.

This sequence joins TRBV9 and TRBJ2-3, with D unresolved. CDR1 is SGDLS, CDR2 YYNGEE, per germline. Trimming shortened V by 6 bases and J by 2 bases, and 13 bases separated the two germline ends. The CDR3 is 14 residues long. Here the CDR3 DNA reads TGTGCCAGCAACCCGACGGGTTACACAGATACGCAGTATTTT. This translates into CASNPTGYTDTQYF.

V gene TRBV5-1 combines with J gene TRBJ2-7, with 7 bases identical to TRBD1. The CDR3 covers 14 residues. Germline CDR1 is SGHRS and CDR2 is YFSETQ. After removal of 3 bases from V and 5 bases from J, the junction contained 8 bases not matched to a gene. CDR3 nucleotide sequence: TGCGCCAGCAGCTCTACAGGGGTAGGTAACGAGCAGTACTTC. Its translation is CASSSTGVGNEQYF. The whole variable domain, remainder taken from reference TRBV5-1 and TRBJ2-7, is KAGVTQTPRYLIKTRGQQVTLSCSPISGHRSVSWYQQTPGQGLQFLFEYFSETQRNKGNFPGRFSGRQFSNSRSEMNVSTLELGDSALYLCASSSTGVGNEQYFGPGTRLTVT.

The chain joins TRBV25-1 to TRBJ1-2, with TRBD1 matching 8 bases. With 4 bases clipped from V and 6 bases from J, the junction kept 4 bases outside the gene matches. Germline V gene data show CDR1 as MGHDK and CDR2 as SYGVNS. The CDR3 is made up of 13 amino acids. The CDR3 DNA reads TGTGCCAGCAGTGCCCTGGGACAGGATGGCTACACCTTC. As protein: CASSALGQDGYTF.

The chain links TRBV9 to TRBJ2-7; a weak D match, TRBD2 (6 bases). V lost 7 bases and J 5 bases, leaving 16 bases between the germline ends. This CDR3 comprises 13 residues. CDR1 is SGDLS, CDR2 YYNGEE, per germline. The DNA for the CDR3 is TGTGCCAGCGGGGGGACTGCATACCACGAGCAGTACTTC. Encoded protein: CASGGTAYHEQYF.

This sequence joins TRBV5-1 and TRBJ2-1; 9 bases map to TRBD2. Germline CDR1 is SGHRS and CDR2 is YFSETQ. J was trimmed by 5 bases and V by 0 bases; bases with no gene match: 3. This CDR3 is 15 amino acids long. DNA of the CDR3: TGCGCCAGCAGCTTGGTCAGCGGGAGGAACAATGAGCAGTTCTTC. Amino acids: CASSLVSGRNNEQFF.

V and J are TRBV2 and TRBJ2-5; the match to TRBD1 covers 9 bases. V trimming: 9 bases; J trimming: 5 bases; junction bases outside the gene matches: 7. The germline CDR1 and CDR2 sequences are SNHLY and FYNNEI. The CDR3 runs to 13 residues. CDR3 sequence reads: CASNIQGAETQYF. CDR3 coding DNA: TGTGCCAGTAATATACAGGGGGCCGAGACCCAGTACTTC. Looking up the rest from reference TRBV2 and TRBJ2-5 gives the full variable domain: EPEVTQTPSHQVTQMGQEVILRCVPISNHLYFYWYRQILGQKVEFLVSFYNNEISEKSEIFDDQFSVERPDGSNFTLKIRSTKLEDSAMYFCASNIQGAETQYFGPGTRLLVL.

V usage is TRBV5-6 and J usage is TRBJ2-1; 8 nucleotides align to TRBD2. Per germline, CDR1 SGHDT and CDR2 YYEEEE. The V segment lost 4 bases and the J segment 3 bases; nucleotides outside the gene matches: 9. The CDR3 sequence is 16 residues long. CDR3 bases: TGTGCCAGCAGCGCGGACCCCGGGACTAGCTACAATGAGCAGTTCTTC. Amino acids: CASSADPGTSYNEQFF. Full variable domain (outside the CDR3, taken from reference TRBV5-6 and TRBJ2-1): DAGVTQSPTHLIKTRGQQVTLRCSPKSGHDTVSWYQQALGQGPQFIFQYYEEEERQRGNFPDRFSGHQFPNYSSELNVNALLLGDSALYLCASSADPGTSYNEQFFGPGTRLTVL.

This chain connects TRBV30 to TRBJ2-1; no clear D gene. Germline V gene sequence: CDR1 GTSNPN, CDR2 SVGIG (reference sequence). There are 12 residues in the CDR3. Trimming stripped 8 bases from V and 0 bases from J, with 8 bases between. CDR3 sequence reads: CAQTTSYNEQFF. The CDR3 nucleotides are TGTGCCCAAACAACCTCCTACAATGAGCAGTTCTTC.

The count of this clone is one. The V and J genes are TRBV28 and TRBJ1-2; TRBD1 matches 8 bases. The CDR3 is 14 residues long. Germline V gene lookup returns CDR1 MDHEN and CDR2 SYDVKM. The ends lost 10 bases at V and 3 bases at J; junction bases unmatched: 10. The CDR3 DNA sequence: TGTGCCACCCTCGTCAGGGGGCGCGACTATGGCTACACCTTC. It translates to CATLVRGRDYGYTF.

The chain is built from TRBV5-8 and TRBJ2-7, with 10 bases matching TRBD1. The CDR3 contains 15 residues. The V gene's germline CDR1 is SGHTS and CDR2 YDEGEE. The trim removed 1 base at V and 9 bases at J, leaving 10 bases unmatched. CDR3 nucleotide sequence: TGTGCCAGCAGCTTGCAGGACAGGGGGAGCCTGGGGCAGTACTTC. It is translated as CASSLQDRGSLGQYF.

The chain joins TRBV9 to TRBJ2-7; TRBD2 aligns across 7 bases. The CDR3 sequence is 13 residues long. Per the germline V gene, CDR1 is SGDLS and CDR2 is YYNGEE. V shed 7 bases, J shed 6 bases, and the junction held 10 bases outside the gene matches. The CDR3: CASAAGDYSEQYF. The CDR3, as DNA: TGTGCCAGCGCCGCGGGGGACTATTCCGAGCAGTACTTC.

The chain links TRBV30 to TRBJ2-5; 7 bases match TRBD2. The CDR3 spans 14 residues. The trim removed 0 bases at V and 5 bases at J, leaving 6 bases unmatched. Per the germline V gene, CDR1 is GTSNPN and CDR2 is SVGIG (reference sequence). CDR3 residues: CAWSVGGPVETQYF. CDR3 nucleotides: TGTGCCTGGAGTGTGGGAGGGCCGGTGGAGACCCAGTACTTC.

This chain joins TRBV2 and TRBJ2-5; D gene ambiguous. The CDR3 spans 12 residues. CDR1 and CDR2 from the germline V gene are SNHLY and FYNNEI. Trimming left V 2 bases short and J 13 bases short, with 14 bases between. The CDR3: CASSERGLHGYF. In nucleotides, the CDR3 is TGTGCCAGCAGTGAACGTGGTCTCCACGGGTACTTC.

The J gene is TRBJ2-1, the V gene TRBV4-3, with D possibly matching TRBD2 (5 bases). This CDR3 spans 17 amino acids. Trimming stripped 0 bases from V and 5 bases from J, with 17 bases between. CDR1 is LGHNA, CDR2 YSLEER, per germline. CDR3 protein: CASSQDWSGLRDNEQFF. The CDR3 DNA sequence: TGCGCCAGCAGCCAAGATTGGTCGGGTTTGCGGGACAATGAGCAGTTCTTC.

The chain has TRBV5-5 and TRBJ2-7; 9 nucleotides match TRBD2. Losses at the gene ends were 2 bases for V and 6 bases for J; bases not matched to a gene: 3. The germline CDR1 and CDR2 sequences are SGHKS and YYEKEE (reference sequence). This CDR3 has 13 amino acids. The CDR3 here is CASSFSGSGEQYF. CDR3 DNA sequence: TGTGCCAGCAGCTTTAGCGGGAGCGGCGAGCAGTACTTC.

The CDR3 spells CASSLRAGDAHNEQFF. CDR3 nucleotides: TGTGCCAGCAGTTTACGGGCGGGAGACGCTCACAATGAGCAGTTCTTC. This chain uses TRBV28 with TRBJ2-1, with 7 bases aligning to TRBD2. Trimming at V came to 2 bases and at J to 5 bases, leaving 9 bases not matched to a gene. CDR1 and CDR2 from the germline V gene are MDHEN and SYDVKM. CDR3 size: 16 residues.

This chain links TRBV5-6 with TRBJ2-7; no clear D gene. Germline CDR1 is SGHDT and CDR2 is YYEEEE. This CDR3 spans 12 amino acids. V was shortened by 5 bases and J by 7 bases, with 13 bases between the two germline ends. The CDR3 loop reads CASSQPPGEQYF. The CDR3 DNA follows: TGTGCCAGCAGTCAACCCCCCGGGGAGCAGTACTTC.

The genes are TRBV7-9 and TRBJ2-2; 10 nucleotides agree with TRBD1. Germline V CDR1 and CDR2: SEHNR, FQNEAQ (reference sequence). CDR3 length: 18 residues. V trimming: 4 bases; J trimming: 0 bases; junction bases outside the gene matches: 8. The CDR3 DNA is TGTGCCAGCAGCTCACCCCCGGGACAGGGGACGAACACCGGGGAGCTGTTTTTT. This codes for CASSSPPGQGTNTGELFF.

This chain's CDR3 is CASSLVGTSGRYGETQYF. In DNA, the CDR3 is TGTGCCAGCAGCTTAGTCGGGACTAGCGGGAGGTATGGGGAGACCCAGTACTTC. The chain carries TRBV13 and TRBJ2-5; 15 bases agree with TRBD2. Trimming took 1 base from V and 5 from J; bases not matched to a gene: 8. Looked up from germline, CDR1 is PRHDT and CDR2 is FYEKMQ (reference sequence). The CDR3 is 18 residues long.